This T cell receptor (beta chain) was found in a study of blood T cell repertoires in COVID-19. Study as a whole: The United States, Italy and Spain supplied acute and convalescent COVID-19 samples.

The table came from immunoSEQ multiplex PCR; TCRdb's copy has only in-frame clones and leaves some out. The repertoire holds 250,000 to 300,000 clones, nearly 90% seen once, with 2.9% in the top ten. As regards this clone: The same CDR3 can be traced to other DNA sequences in this sample.

V dropped 5 bases and J dropped 1 base, with 11 bases sitting between them. The germline V gene has CDR1 MDHEN and CDR2 SYDVKM. This CDR3 has 14 amino acids. This receptor was identified in a woman in her forties or fifties who had been exposed to COVID-19. The chain uses TRBV28 and TRBJ1-1; D may be TRBD1 (5 bases). Sequenced: PBMCs or T cells enriched from blood (not recorded which). DNA of the CDR3: TGTGCCAGCAGTCCCGGACAACCGAACACTGAAGCTTTCTTT. Its translation: CASSPGQPNTEAFF.